This record looks at one T cell receptor (beta chain) sequence and its context. Germline CDR1 is LGHDT and CDR2 is YNNKEL (reference sequence). The CDR3 contains 13 residues. Trimming removed 0 bases at V and 9 bases at J, with 9 bases between. The sample comes from a study of control samples from healthy donors and cancer patients. The assay was immunoSEQ multiplex PCR, and TCRdb's table has in-frame clones only and misses some. This table has some 100,000 clones, around three quarters appearing once. The sequencing sample was made of blood. This rearrangement joins TRBV3-1 (or the pseudogene TRBV3-2) to TRBJ2-1; D is unclear. This TCR was sampled from a young woman in good health. CDR3 sequence reads: CASSQESFGEQFF. The CDR3 nucleotides are TGTGCCAGCAGCCAAGAATCGTTTGGTGAGCAGTTCTTC.